The rows below give T cell receptor beta chains drawn from one sample of a study of T cell responses to AZD1222 COVID-19 vaccine. Repertoires were generated with immunoSEQ multiplex PCR, while TCRdb's copy carries only in-frame clones and drops some. The data hold about 150,000 clones, with under 95% observed a single time. This specimen consisted of peripheral blood, obtained on day 0 of MenACWY control vaccination. The receptors were gathered from an adult in good health. Both conserved end residues are part of each CDR3. Each record gives: CDR3 DNA, CDR3 protein, J gene, V gene, clone size, D gene. A D gene is named only where the DNA matches it firmly. Size tells how often a clone was seen (once, few, many) or the class of an expanded clone, and some rows leave it out.

CDR3 DNA: TGTGCCAGCAGCTCCGGACTTGGGACGAGGGCTGAAGCTTTCTTT
CDR3 protein: CASSSGLGTRAEAFF
J gene: TRBJ1-1
V gene: TRBV5-4
clone size: .
D gene: .

CDR3 DNA: TGTGCCAGCTCACCACCGCTCAGGGAAACCTCTGGGGCCAACGTCCTGACTTTC
CDR3 protein: CASSPPLRETSGANVLTF
J gene: TRBJ2-6
V gene: TRBV18
clone size: once
D gene: .

CDR3 DNA: TGTGCCGAGACCCGGGGGAGCACAGATACGCAGTATTTT
CDR3 protein: CAETRGSTDTQYF
J gene: TRBJ2-3
V gene: TRBV27
clone size: once
D gene: .

CDR3 DNA: TGTGCCAGCAGTTCCCCGGGGATTTCCGGTGAAGCTTTCTTT
CDR3 protein: CASSSPGISGEAFF
J gene: TRBJ1-1
V gene: TRBV28
clone size: .
D gene: .

CDR3 DNA: TGTGCCAGCAGCCCATACAGGGTTCACTCTGGGGCCAACGTCCTGACTTTC
CDR3 protein: CASSPYRVHSGANVLTF
J gene: TRBJ2-6
V gene: TRBV7-9
clone size: .
D gene: .

CDR3 DNA: TGTGCCAGCAGTAGCCAGGGGGCAGGCTACACCTTC
CDR3 protein: CASSSQGAGYTF
J gene: TRBJ1-2
V gene: TRBV3-1/TRBV3-2
clone size: .
D gene: TRBD1

CDR3 DNA: TGTGCCTGGAGTTCGCACTGGGGGCGGGATGGCTACACCTTC
CDR3 protein: CAWSSHWGRDGYTF
J gene: TRBJ1-2
V gene: TRBV30
clone size: .
D gene: .

CDR3 DNA: TGCGCCAGCAGTACTAGCGGGAGGAATGAGCAGTTCTTC
CDR3 protein: CASSTSGRNEQFF
J gene: TRBJ2-1
V gene: TRBV5-1
clone size: .
D gene: TRBD2

CDR3 DNA: TGCGCCAGCAGCTTGGGGGATCCGGGGAATGGCTACACCTTC
CDR3 protein: CASSLGDPGNGYTF
J gene: TRBJ1-2
V gene: TRBV5-1
clone size: few
D gene: .

CDR3 DNA: TGTGCCAGCAGCTTGGGGGTGGGGAGCACAGATACGCAGTATTTT
CDR3 protein: CASSLGVGSTDTQYF
J gene: TRBJ2-3
V gene: TRBV5-5
clone size: few
D gene: .

CDR3 DNA: TGTGCCAGCAGCTCGGACAGGGCGGGCACTGAAGCTTTCTTT
CDR3 protein: CASSSDRAGTEAFF
J gene: TRBJ1-1
V gene: TRBV11-2
clone size: once
D gene: TRBD1

CDR3 DNA: TGTGCCTGGAGTGGTTCCGGGAGGAACACTGAAGCTTTCTTT
CDR3 protein: CAWSGSGRNTEAFF
J gene: TRBJ1-1
V gene: TRBV30
clone size: .
D gene: .

CDR3 DNA: TGTGCCATCAGTGAGATCGGGCAGGGGAACACTGAAGCTTTCTTT
CDR3 protein: CAISEIGQGNTEAFF
J gene: TRBJ1-1
V gene: TRBV10-3
clone size: .
D gene: .

CDR3 DNA: TGTGCCAGCAGCCAAGTCGGGGATTCGAGTTCCTACGGGGAGCTGTTTTTT
CDR3 protein: CASSQVGDSSSYGELFF
J gene: TRBJ2-2
V gene: TRBV4-2
clone size: .
D gene: .

CDR3 DNA: TGTGCCAGCAGTTACCGACAGGGTCGCACTGAAGCTTTCTTT
CDR3 protein: CASSYRQGRTEAFF
J gene: TRBJ1-1
V gene: TRBV6-5
clone size: .
D gene: TRBD1

CDR3 DNA: TGCGCCAGCAGCCCCTACACAGGGAGCTCCTACGAGCAGTACTTC
CDR3 protein: CASSPYTGSSYEQYF
J gene: TRBJ2-7
V gene: TRBV4-1
clone size: few
D gene: .

CDR3 DNA: TGTGCCAGCAGCCCTGGTAGGGGAGCATTCGGTGGCTACACCTTC
CDR3 protein: CASSPGRGAFGGYTF
J gene: TRBJ1-2
V gene: TRBV3-1/TRBV3-2
clone size: .
D gene: .

CDR3 DNA: TGTGCCAGCAGCTTTGGGACAGGGGACACTGAAGCTTTCTTT
CDR3 protein: CASSFGTGDTEAFF
J gene: TRBJ1-1
V gene: TRBV5-6
clone size: .
D gene: TRBD1

CDR3 DNA: TGCGCCAGCAGCTTGGCCTCGTCGGGAGATACTAATGAAAAACTGTTTTTT
CDR3 protein: CASSLASSGDTNEKLFF
J gene: TRBJ1-4
V gene: TRBV5-1
clone size: .
D gene: .

CDR3 DNA: TGTGCCAGCAGTCGAGCCCCCGACCCGCTTTCCTCTCGGGAGCAGTACTTC
CDR3 protein: CASSRAPDPLSSREQYF
J gene: TRBJ2-7
V gene: TRBV3-1/TRBV3-2
clone size: .
D gene: .

CDR3 DNA: TGTGCCAGCAGCTTGGGGGCCCTAGTGGGCTACACCTTC
CDR3 protein: CASSLGALVGYTF
J gene: TRBJ1-2
V gene: TRBV5-8
clone size: .
D gene: .

CDR3 DNA: TGCAGCGTTGGGGGCTCCTACGAGCAGTACTTC
CDR3 protein: CSVGGSYEQYF
J gene: TRBJ2-7
V gene: TRBV29-1
clone size: .
D gene: .

CDR3 DNA: TGTGCCAGCAGCGAGACCAGTTCAGAGACCCAGTACTTC
CDR3 protein: CASSETSSETQYF
J gene: TRBJ2-5
V gene: TRBV6-5
clone size: .
D gene: .

CDR3 DNA: TGTGCCAGCAGCTTAGAATGGAGTAGCAATGAGCAGTTCTTC
CDR3 protein: CASSLEWSSNEQFF
J gene: TRBJ2-1
V gene: TRBV7-3
clone size: .
D gene: .

CDR3 DNA: TGCGCCAGCAGTGACGAGGGACAGTCTGAAGCTTTCTTT
CDR3 protein: CASSDEGQSEAFF
J gene: TRBJ1-1
V gene: TRBV10-2
clone size: .
D gene: TRBD1

CDR3 DNA: TGTGCCAGTAGGCTCCAGGGGTGGAACACAGATACGCAGTATTTT
CDR3 protein: CASRLQGWNTDTQYF
J gene: TRBJ2-3
V gene: TRBV19
clone size: .
D gene: .

CDR3 DNA: TGTGCCAGCAGCTTAGAAGACAGCCCGGGTATTCCCCAGCATTTT
CDR3 protein: CASSLEDSPGIPQHF
J gene: TRBJ1-5
V gene: TRBV7-9
clone size: .
D gene: .

CDR3 DNA: TGCAGCGCATTGACAGATAGCTCTGGAAACACCATATATTTT
CDR3 protein: CSALTDSSGNTIYF
J gene: TRBJ1-3
V gene: TRBV29-1
clone size: once
D gene: .

CDR3 DNA: TGTGCCAGCTCCCTCGGGACTGGGGGGGACTCACCCCTCCACTTT
CDR3 protein: CASSLGTGGDSPLHF
J gene: TRBJ1-6
V gene: TRBV18
clone size: .
D gene: .

CDR3 DNA: TGTGCCAGTAGTGCCCACCGGGACAGGCGCACAGATACGCAGTATTTT
CDR3 protein: CASSAHRDRRTDTQYF
J gene: TRBJ2-3
V gene: TRBV19
clone size: .
D gene: TRBD1

CDR3 DNA: TGTGCCAGCAGCTCCTCAGGGACAGGGGGCGAAAAACTGTTTTTT
CDR3 protein: CASSSSGTGGEKLFF
J gene: TRBJ1-4
V gene: TRBV7-2
clone size: .
D gene: TRBD1

CDR3 DNA: TGCGCCAGCAGCTTCCAAGGACTAGCCGCTACGAGCTCCTACAATGAGCAGTTCTTC
CDR3 protein: CASSFQGLAATSSYNEQFF
J gene: TRBJ2-1
V gene: TRBV5-1
clone size: .
D gene: TRBD2

CDR3 DNA: TGTGCCAGCAGTGAAGTGGGGGGGGTAGCGGGAGGTACCGGGGAGCTGTTTTTT
CDR3 protein: CASSEVGGVAGGTGELFF
J gene: TRBJ2-2
V gene: TRBV6-1
clone size: .
D gene: TRBD2

CDR3 DNA: TGTGCCAGCAGTCCCCTTAGCGGGCGCAACCAAGAGACCCAGTACTTC
CDR3 protein: CASSPLSGRNQETQYF
J gene: TRBJ2-5
V gene: TRBV28
clone size: .
D gene: TRBD2

CDR3 DNA: TGTGCCTGGGCGACAGGGCTGAACACCGGGGAGCTGTTTTTT
CDR3 protein: CAWATGLNTGELFF
J gene: TRBJ2-2
V gene: TRBV30
clone size: .
D gene: TRBD1

CDR3 DNA: TGTGCCAGCAGCCCTAGCGGGAGGTGGAATGAGCAGTTCTTC
CDR3 protein: CASSPSGRWNEQFF
J gene: TRBJ2-1
V gene: TRBV27
clone size: .
D gene: TRBD2

CDR3 DNA: TGTGCCAGCAGTTTTGACCCAAGGACTGAAGCTTTCTTT
CDR3 protein: CASSFDPRTEAFF
J gene: TRBJ1-1
V gene: TRBV27
clone size: .
D gene: .

CDR3 DNA: TGTGCCAGCAGCTTAATGTTGGGTCCCAATGAGCAGTTCTTC
CDR3 protein: CASSLMLGPNEQFF
J gene: TRBJ2-1
V gene: TRBV7-9
clone size: .
D gene: .

CDR3 DNA: TGTGCCAGCTCACCACAGCAGGGTCACTATGGCTACACCTTC
CDR3 protein: CASSPQQGHYGYTF
J gene: TRBJ1-2
V gene: TRBV18
clone size: .
D gene: .

CDR3 DNA: TGTGCCAGCAGCTTGCGTATAAGCGAGACAACTAATGAAAAACTGTTTTTT
CDR3 protein: CASSLRISETTNEKLFF
J gene: TRBJ1-4
V gene: TRBV5-6
clone size: .
D gene: .

CDR3 DNA: TGTGCCAGCAGTGTAGCGGGGAGCTACAATGAAAAACTGTTTTTT
CDR3 protein: CASSVAGSYNEKLFF
J gene: TRBJ1-4
V gene: TRBV25-1
clone size: .
D gene: .

CDR3 DNA: TGTGCCACCAGCAGAGATGGAGGGGACCGGGACAACAATCAGCCCCAGCATTTT
CDR3 protein: CATSRDGGDRDNNQPQHF
J gene: TRBJ1-5
V gene: TRBV15
clone size: few
D gene: .

CDR3 DNA: TGTGCTAGTGGTTCATCCGGGACAAACAAAGAGACCCAGTACTTC
CDR3 protein: CASGSSGTNKETQYF
J gene: TRBJ2-5
V gene: TRBV12-5
clone size: .
D gene: .

CDR3 DNA: TGTGCCAGTAGTATCGGGACCCTAAGCTCAAACACCATATATTTT
CDR3 protein: CASSIGTLSSNTIYF
J gene: TRBJ1-3
V gene: TRBV19
clone size: .
D gene: .

CDR3 DNA: TGTGCCAGCAGTTGGGAGGGGTTGGCCGGGGAGCTGTTTTTT
CDR3 protein: CASSWEGLAGELFF
J gene: TRBJ2-2
V gene: TRBV27
clone size: .
D gene: TRBD2

CDR3 DNA: TGTGCGGGGAGCCCCCCCTCCTACAATGAGCAGTTCTTC
CDR3 protein: CAGSPPSYNEQFF
J gene: TRBJ2-1
V gene: TRBV30
clone size: .
D gene: .

CDR3 DNA: TGCAGCGCCTCGACAGGAATTACCTCTGGAAACACCATATATTTT
CDR3 protein: CSASTGITSGNTIYF
J gene: TRBJ1-3
V gene: TRBV29-1
clone size: .
D gene: .

CDR3 DNA: TGTGCCAGCAGTGAAACGGCAGGGGGTAATTCACCCCTCCACTTT
CDR3 protein: CASSETAGGNSPLHF
J gene: TRBJ1-6
V gene: TRBV6-1
clone size: .
D gene: TRBD1

CDR3 DNA: TGTGCCAGCAGCCAAGGGGGGGCGCGAACTGAAGCTTTCTTT
CDR3 protein: CASSQGGARTEAFF
J gene: TRBJ1-1
V gene: TRBV3-1/TRBV3-2
clone size: .
D gene: .

CDR3 DNA: TGTGCCAGCAGACTTGGCAGCAGCAATCAGCCCCAGCATTTT
CDR3 protein: CASRLGSSNQPQHF
J gene: TRBJ1-5
V gene: TRBV7-8
clone size: .
D gene: .

CDR3 DNA: TGTGCCAGCACCAAAGTGGGGGGAGTGGTCGACGAGCAGTACTTC
CDR3 protein: CASTKVGGVVDEQYF
J gene: TRBJ2-7
V gene: TRBV6-5
clone size: .
D gene: .

CDR3 DNA: TGCGCCAGCAGCCAAGTAAGTCATCAGCCCCAGCATTTT
CDR3 protein: CASSQVSHQPQHF
J gene: TRBJ1-5
V gene: TRBV4-1
clone size: .
D gene: .

CDR3 DNA: TGTGCCAGCAGCCACCCGAACCGGGACTTATATGAGCAGTTCTTC
CDR3 protein: CASSHPNRDLYEQFF
J gene: TRBJ2-1
V gene: TRBV3-1/TRBV3-2
clone size: .
D gene: .

CDR3 DNA: TGTGCCAGCAGCCTTAGAGGGAGGTTCTACAATGAGCAGTTCTTC
CDR3 protein: CASSLRGRFYNEQFF
J gene: TRBJ2-1
V gene: TRBV3-1/TRBV3-2
clone size: .
D gene: .